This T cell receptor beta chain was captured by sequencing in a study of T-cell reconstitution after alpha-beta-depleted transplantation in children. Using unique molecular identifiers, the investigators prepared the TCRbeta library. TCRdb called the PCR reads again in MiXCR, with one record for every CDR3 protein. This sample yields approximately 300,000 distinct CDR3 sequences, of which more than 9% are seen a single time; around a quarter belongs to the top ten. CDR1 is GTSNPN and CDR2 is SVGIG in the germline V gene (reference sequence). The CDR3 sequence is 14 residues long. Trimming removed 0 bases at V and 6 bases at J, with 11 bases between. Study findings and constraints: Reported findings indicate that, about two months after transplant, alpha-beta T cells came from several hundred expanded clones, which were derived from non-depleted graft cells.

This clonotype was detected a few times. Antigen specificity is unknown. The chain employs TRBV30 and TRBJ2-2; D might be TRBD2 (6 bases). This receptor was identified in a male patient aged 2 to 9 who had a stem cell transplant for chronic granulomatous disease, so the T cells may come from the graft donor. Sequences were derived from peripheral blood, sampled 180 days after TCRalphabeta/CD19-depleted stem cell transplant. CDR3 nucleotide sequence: TGTGCCTGGAGTGTTCTGGGGGGTCCCGGGGAGCTGTTTTTT. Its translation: CAWSVLGGPGELFF.